These 9 T cell receptor beta chains originate from one sample sequenced in a study of monozygotic twins with inflammatory bowel disease. From its re-call of the 5' RACE reads, TCRdb lists each CDR3 protein once, without DNA. The sample spans some 440,000 distinct CDR3 sequences; the ten largest clones claim more than 2%. Source material: blood. These receptors were collected from a human donor with ulcerative colitis or Crohn's disease, or a healthy co-twin of an affected twin (not recorded which).

V usage is TRBV20-1 and J usage is TRBJ1-2; TCRdb reports TRBD1, a call that lacks DNA to check it against. Per germline, CDR1 DFQATT and CDR2 SNEGSKA (reference sequence). The CDR3 has 14 amino acids. The CDR3 reads CGARGTGVTGGYTF.

This chain links TRBV5-1 with TRBJ2-3. CDR1 and CDR2 from the germline V gene are SGHRS and YFSETQ. The CDR3 has 16 amino acids. CDR3: CASSSMTDASTDTQYF. Full variable domain (remainder filled in from reference TRBV5-1 and TRBJ2-3): KAGVTQTPRYLIKTRGQQVTLSCSPISGHRSVSWYQQTPGQGLQFLFEYFSETQRNKGNFPGRFSGRQFSNSRSEMNVSTLELGDSALYLCASSSMTDASTDTQYFGPGTRLTVL.

This rearrangement joins TRBV5-1 to TRBJ2-5. Germline V gives CDR1 SGHRS, CDR2 YFSETQ. The CDR3 length is 16 residues. This CDR3 is CASSLDGGFPQETQYF. The full variable domain, its missing parts supplied by reference TRBV5-1 and TRBJ2-5, is KAGVTQTPRYLIKTRGQQVTLSCSPISGHRSVSWYQQTPGQGLQFLFEYFSETQRNKGNFPGRFSGRQFSNSRSEMNVSTLELGDSALYLCASSLDGGFPQETQYFGPGTRLLVL.

This chain joins TRBV12-3 or TRBV12-4 and TRBJ1-1. The CDR3 covers 15 residues. The CDR3 region is CASSLSADLNTEAFF.

V gene TRBV10-3 combines with J gene TRBJ2-3; TCRdb gives TRBD2 as the D gene, but with no DNA this cannot be confirmed. Germline V gene lookup returns CDR1 ENHRY and CDR2 SYGVKD. The CDR3 spans 17 residues. The CDR3 sequence: CAISESGPRVGLNTQYF.

This chain connects TRBV30 to TRBJ2-3; checking the TCRdb D call of TRBD2 is not possible without DNA. The CDR3 has 16 residues. Germline CDR1 and CDR2: GTSNPN and SVGIG (reference sequence). The CDR3 loop reads CAWSPGLAGDRDTQYF.

V and J are TRBV10-1 and TRBJ1-2; checking the TCRdb D call of TRBD1 is not possible without DNA. This CDR3 comprises 15 residues. Looked up from germline, CDR1 is WNHNN and CDR2 is SYGVQD (reference sequence). CDR3 loop: CASLGGGDLDYGYTF.

V usage is TRBV5-1 and J usage is TRBJ2-1; the D call from TCRdb, TRBD1, cannot be confirmed without DNA. The CDR3 runs 15 residues. Germline lookup yields CDR1 SGHRS and CDR2 YFSETQ. This CDR3 is CASSLAGATGNEQFF. Variable domain in full (rest from reference TRBV5-1 and TRBJ2-1): KAGVTQTPRYLIKTRGQQVTLSCSPISGHRSVSWYQQTPGQGLQFLFEYFSETQRNKGNFPGRFSGRQFSNSRSEMNVSTLELGDSALYLCASSLAGATGNEQFFGPGTRLTVL.

The chain combines TRBV6-6 with TRBJ1-2; there is no DNA to check the TCRdb D call of TRBD1. Germline V gives CDR1 MNHNY, CDR2 SVGAGI (reference sequence). The CDR3 sequence is 13 residues long. CDR3 residues: CASSTQGDYGYTF.